Shown below are 10 T cell receptor beta chains from a single sample sequenced in a study of T cell responses to AZD1222 COVID-19 vaccine. Using immunoSEQ multiplex PCR, the repertoire was profiled, and TCRdb retains in-frame clones only, with some absent. This table has about 120,000 clones, 85% to 90% appearing once. The sample in question was peripheral blood, obtained on day 0 of AZD1222 vaccination. Source of these receptors: an adult in good health.

The chain couples TRBV7-8 to TRBJ2-5, with 7 bases fitting TRBD1. The germline CDR1 and CDR2 sequences are SGHVS and FQNEAQ. V gave up 5 bases and J gave up 1 base; unmatched junction bases: 4. This CDR3 has 14 amino acids. CDR3 bases: TGTGCCAGCAGCACCGGGACAGTCCAAGAGACCCAGTACTTC. It is translated as CASSTGTVQETQYF.

The chain joins TRBV7-9 to TRBJ2-7; D gene uncertain. V lost 0 bases and J lost 0, with 12 bases in between. Germline-derived CDR1 and CDR2 are SEHNR and FQNEAQ (reference sequence). The CDR3 is 16 amino acids. CDR3 bases: TGTGCCAGCAGCTTAGCCCAAGGCCGGAGCTCCTACGAGCAGTACTTC. Amino acids: CASSLAQGRSSYEQYF.

This clone was observed once. The chain combines TRBV27 with TRBJ1-1, with 8 bases aligning to TRBD1. This CDR3 contains 13 residues. Germline values: CDR1 MNHEY, CDR2 SMNVEV (reference sequence). V lost 6 bases, J lost 4 bases, and 4 bases stayed unmatched. Here the CDR3 reads CASRNRGGTEAFF. Here the CDR3 DNA reads TGTGCCAGCAGGAACAGGGGGGGCACTGAAGCTTTCTTT.

This chain links TRBV7-9 with TRBJ2-2; 10 nucleotides match TRBD1. CDR3 length: 16 amino acids. Losses at the gene ends were 5 bases for V and 6 bases for J; bases not matched to a gene: 9. Looked up from germline, CDR1 is SEHNR and CDR2 is FQNEAQ (reference sequence). DNA of the CDR3: TGTGCCAGCAGCGCCCGACAGGGGGCTTCGGCCGGGGAGCTGTTTTTT. This encodes CASSARQGASAGELFF.

This chain connects TRBV19 to TRBJ1-2; 11 bases line up with TRBD1. Unmatched junction bases numbered 10, after V lost 6 bases and J lost 1 base. This CDR3 has 17 residues. Germline V gene lookup returns CDR1 LNHDA and CDR2 SQIVND (reference sequence). CDR3 coding DNA: TGTGCCAGTAGCCCCGGGACAGGGGGAGGATATAACTATGGCTACACCTTC. Translated, it gives CASSPGTGGGYNYGYTF.

This clone has a single count. This chain links TRBV5-4 with TRBJ2-1; D remains unclear. Germline V lookup: CDR1 SGHNT, CDR2 YYREEE (reference sequence). This CDR3 comprises 13 residues. Trimming shortened V by 6 bases and J by 10 bases, and 17 bases separated the two germline ends. The CDR3 DNA is TGTGCCAGCACCCCGACCGGTGGCCGCGAGCAGTTCTTC. Amino acids: CASTPTGGREQFF.

The rearrangement joins TRBV5-1 to TRBJ1-3; D not certain. V was pared by 4 bases and J by 5 bases, with 16 bases between. The CDR3 is made up of 15 amino acids. Germline V gene sequence: CDR1 SGHRS, CDR2 YFSETQ. CDR3 coding DNA: TGCGCCAGCAGCGAAAAGGACCTGTATCGAAACACCATATATTTT. Translated, it gives CASSEKDLYRNTIYF.

This clone was picked up one time. This chain links TRBV19 with TRBJ1-5, with D perhaps matching TRBD1 (5 bases). Trimming took 7 bases from V and 0 from J, leaving 13 bases between them. The CDR3 has 15 amino acids. The germline V gene has CDR1 LNHDA and CDR2 SQIVND (reference sequence). DNA for the CDR3: TGTGCCAGTATCCGCGGGGCATATAGCAATCAGCCCCAGCATTTT. The encoded protein is CASIRGAYSNQPQHF.

The chain combines TRBV5-1 with TRBJ1-2; unclear D gene. The V gene's germline CDR1 is SGHRS and CDR2 YFSETQ. With 3 bases removed from V and 0 bases from J, the gap between germline ends came to 0 bases. The CDR3 is made up of 11 amino acids. CDR3 protein: CASSSNYGYTF. The CDR3 region has the DNA TGCGCCAGCAGCTCTAACTATGGCTACACCTTC. The full variable domain, with the rest looked up from reference TRBV5-1 and TRBJ1-2, is KAGVTQTPRYLIKTRGQQVTLSCSPISGHRSVSWYQQTPGQGLQFLFEYFSETQRNKGNFPGRFSGRQFSNSRSEMNVSTLELGDSALYLCASSSNYGYTFGSGTRLTVV.

This chain joins TRBV10-2 and TRBJ1-2, with a weak D call TRBD1 (5 bases). CDR1 and CDR2 (germline): WSHSY, SAAADI. Trimming removed 3 bases at V and 3 bases at J, with 8 bases between. The CDR3 length is 13 residues. The CDR3 DNA is TGCGCCAGCAGTGACGGGACGGACTATGGCTACACCTTC. Translation: CASSDGTDYGYTF.